The rows below give T cell receptor beta chains drawn from one sample of a study of response to subunit inactivated influenza vaccine. Using its own MiXCR run on the RT-PCR reads, TCRdb lists one record per CDR3 protein. The sample lists about 500,000 distinct CDR3 sequences; approximately 16% were seen once. The specimen was CD4+ T cells sorted from PBMCs, collected less than 25 months after vaccination. The origin of the receptors is a man between 50 and 75 years old who received an inactivated influenza vaccine. Each CDR3 is given with its conserved first and last residue. A D gene is named only where the DNA matches it firmly. For some rows the clone size is stated as once, few or many, or as a class when expanded; others skip it.

clone size	J gene	D gene	V gene	CDR3 DNA	CDR3 protein
many	TRBJ1-1	TRBD1	TRBV19	TGTGCCAGTAGTCTTCAGGGGGGCCCCACTGAAGCTTTCTTT	CASSLQGGPTEAFF
-	TRBJ2-7	TRBD2	TRBV20-1	TGCAGTGCTAGAGATCCCGTCGGGACTAGCGGGAGGGCCATCTACGAGCAGTACTTC	CSARDPVGTSGRAIYEQYF
-	TRBJ2-5	-	TRBV5-1	TGCGCCAGTTGGGAGTTACCAGAAGAGACCCAGTACTTC	CASWELPEETQYF
many	TRBJ1-4	TRBD1	TRBV28	TGTGCCAGCAGTCCATCGGACAGGGTCGTGGGAAAACTGTTTTTT	CASSPSDRVVGKLFF
few	TRBJ2-1	TRBD2	TRBV7-9	TGTGCCTATTCTAGCGGGGGCTACAATGAGCAGTTCTTC	CAYSSGGYNEQFF
-	TRBJ1-5	TRBD1	TRBV20-1	TGCAGTGCTAGCCAAGGGGGCGGGGGTCAGCCCCAGCATTTT	CSASQGGGGQPQHF
-	TRBJ2-7	TRBD2	TRBV5-4	TGTGCCAGCAGCATCGGGACTAGCGGGATCCTCGAGCAGTACTTC	CASSIGTSGILEQYF
-	TRBJ1-2	-	TRBV27	TGTGCCAGCAGTTTATCAAAGCATGGCTACACCTTC	CASSLSKHGYTF
-	TRBJ2-5	-	TRBV11-2	TGTGCCAGCAGCGAGAGGTGGGGCCAGGCCCAAGAGACCCAGTACTTC	CASSERWGQAQETQYF
-	TRBJ2-2	-	TRBV12-3/TRBV12-4	TGTGCCAGCAGTTTAAAGGGGTCCACCGGGGAGCTGTTTTTT	CASSLKGSTGELFF
few	TRBJ2-2	TRBD2	TRBV7-2	TGTGCCAGCAGCTTAGTCGACGGACTAGCGGGCGGGGAGCTGTTTTTT	CASSLVDGLAGGELFF
few	TRBJ2-2	-	TRBV20-1	TGCAGTGCTCCCGGGACAACGAACACCGGGGAGCTGTTTTTT	CSAPGTTNTGELFF
-	TRBJ2-5	-	TRBV5-1	TGCGCCAGCAGCTTAGGGGGGCCCTACCAAGAGACCCAGTACTTC	CASSLGGPYQETQYF
few	TRBJ2-3	-	TRBV10-3	TGTGCCGCAAAAAGTGCGGGTGGCACAGATACGCAGTATTTT	CAAKSAGGTDTQYF
many	TRBJ1-2	-	TRBV12-3/TRBV12-4	TGTGCCAGCAGTTCCCGAAGGGGAAACTATGGCTACACCTTC	CASSSRRGNYGYTF
-	TRBJ2-7	-	TRBV5-4	TGTGCCAGCAGCCGGATCGGACGGGGGACCTATGAGCAGTACTTC	CASSRIGRGTYEQYF
-	TRBJ2-7	TRBD1	TRBV5-5	TGTGCCAGCAGCGTGACCCCCGGGACAGGAGACTACGAGCAGTACTTC	CASSVTPGTGDYEQYF
many	TRBJ2-2	-	TRBV12-3/TRBV12-4	TGTGCCAGCAGTTTATGGCTTAGGAGCGGACCGAACACCGGGGAGCTGTTTTTT	CASSLWLRSGPNTGELFF
-	TRBJ2-1	-	TRBV21-1	TGTGCCAGCAGCAAAGAGGGACAGGGAGGGCAGTTCTTC	CASSKEGQGGQFF
-	TRBJ1-5	-	TRBV28	TGTGCCGTCCTTGGGGGCAATCAGCCCCAGCATTTT	CAVLGGNQPQHF
few	TRBJ1-2	-	TRBV5-1	TGCGCCAGCAGGAGTAGTAGCGGGTCTAACTATGGCTACACCTTC	CASRSSSGSNYGYTF
many	TRBJ2-7	TRBD1	TRBV6-5	TGTGCCAGCAGTTACATGGGACAGTACTACGAGCAGTACTTC	CASSYMGQYYEQYF
-	TRBJ2-3	-	TRBV7-9	TGTGCCAGCAGCCCGAGGGGGTTCGCAACAGATACGCAGTATTTT	CASSPRGFATDTQYF
few	TRBJ2-1	TRBD2	TRBV3-1	TGTGCCAGCAGCCAAGTACCAACTAGCGGGGGATCCTACAATGAGCAGTTCTTC	CASSQVPTSGGSYNEQFF
few	TRBJ2-7	-	TRBV25-1	TGTGCCAGCAGCCAAACGGGACTCCTTGGGAACGAGCAGTACTTC	CASSQTGLLGNEQYF
-	TRBJ2-5	TRBD1	TRBV3-1	TGTGCCAGCAGCCATTCTCCCGGGACAGCAGAGACCCAGTACTTC	CASSHSPGTAETQYF
-	TRBJ2-3	-	TRBV5-1	TGCGCCAGCAGCGCGAAAGGGGATACGCAGTATTTT	CASSAKGDTQYF